This T cell receptor beta chain emerged from a study of T cells after somatic rescue of genetic block. Generated by immunoSEQ multiplex PCR, the TCRdb table keeps only in-frame clones and is missing some. The data show 9,500 to 15,000 clones, around 70% seen once. This clone appeared a few times. Specimen: peripheral blood mononuclear cells (PBMCs). The TCR comes from a boy under 18.

The chain's CDR3 is CASRWTYSGANVLTF. The CDR3 nucleotides read TGTGCCAGTAGATGGACATACTCTGGGGCCAACGTCCTGACTTTC. The gene calls are TRBV19 and TRBJ2-6; TRBD1 is a possible D gene (5 bases). Germline CDR1 reads LNHDA; CDR2 reads SQIVND (reference sequence). The V end lost 6 bases, the J end lost 0 bases, and 9 bases lay between the germline ends. This CDR3 is 15 amino acids long.